The 11 T cell receptor beta chains below were found in one sample sequenced in a study of vaccination effects on CD4 cells after COVID-19. With the ViraFEST assay, the study expanded antigen-specific CD4+ T cells using viral peptide pools, then sequenced them. Upon completion of about ten days in culture, CD4+ T cells were isolated. Sequencing used immunoSEQ multiplex PCR; TCRdb keeps in-frame clones, though not all of them. The sample lists some 14,000 clones, 76% occurring once. These TCRs' antigens remain unknown. Sequencing was performed on CD4+ T cells from PBMCs cultured with HCoV-229E spike peptides, taken before COVID-19 vaccination. Receptor source: a human donor who received a COVID-19 vaccine.

V is TRBV28 and J is TRBJ2-2, with 8 bases that match TRBD2. J gave up 1 base and V 11 bases, and 6 bases lay outside the gene matches. Germline values: CDR1 MDHEN, CDR2 SYDVKM. The CDR3 sequence is 14 residues long. CDR3 in DNA: TGTGCCGGTACTACTAGCGGGAACACCGGGGAGCTGTTTTTT. As protein: CAGTTSGNTGELFF.

This chain uses TRBV11-1 with TRBJ1-1, with TRBD1 as a possible D gene (5 bases). Germline lookup yields CDR1 SGHAT and CDR2 FQDESV (reference sequence). There are 13 residues in the CDR3. The germline V and J ends were trimmed by 5 bases and 3 bases, with 10 bases remaining between them. The CDR3, as DNA: TGTGCCAGCAGCCACAGGATCGACACTGAAGCTTTCTTT. The encoded protein is CASSHRIDTEAFF.

The chain carries TRBV6-5 and TRBJ1-6, with D perhaps matching TRBD1 (6 bases). Germline CDR1 is MNHEY and CDR2 is SVGAGI. Trimming removed 6 bases at V and 4 bases at J, with 10 bases between. The CDR3 contains 14 residues. Here the CDR3 reads CASSRDKYNSPLHF. The CDR3 coding sequence is TGTGCCAGCAGCCGGGACAAATATAATTCACCCCTCCACTTT.

The rearrangement links TRBV6-5 to TRBJ2-5; 11 bases map to TRBD2. This CDR3 has 15 amino acids. V trimming: 7 bases; J trimming: 3 bases; junction bases outside the gene matches: 7. Germline CDR1 is MNHEY and CDR2 is SVGAGI. The CDR3 sequence is CASNALLAGEETQYF. CDR3 coding DNA: TGTGCCAGCAACGCCCTACTAGCGGGAGAAGAGACCCAGTACTTC.

The CDR3 coding sequence is TGTGCCAGTAGCGGATTAGCGGGAGGCCGCTACAATGAGCAGTTCTTC. It encodes CASSGLAGGRYNEQFF. The chain recombines TRBV19 with TRBJ2-1, with 10 bases aligning to TRBD2. The CDR3 runs 16 residues. Germline V gene sequence: CDR1 LNHDA, CDR2 SQIVND (reference sequence). Trimming cost V 6 bases and J 3 bases; bases outside gene matches: 8.

This clone was counted only a few times. The gene calls are TRBV28 and TRBJ1-2; D remains unclear. Trimming stripped 6 bases from V and 9 bases from J, with 8 bases between. This CDR3 comprises 10 residues. Per germline, CDR1 MDHEN and CDR2 SYDVKM. This chain's CDR3 is CASSRASYTF. DNA for the CDR3: TGTGCCAGCAGCCGGGCGAGCTACACCTTC.

V usage is TRBV28 and J usage is TRBJ2-7; maybe TRBD1 (5 bases). V lost 5 bases to trimming and J lost 1 base, with 24 bases between them. The CDR3 has 18 amino acids. CDR1 is MDHEN, CDR2 SYDVKM, per germline. CDR3 loop: CASSLSPAYMDISYEQYF. DNA for the CDR3: TGTGCCAGCAGTCTGAGCCCCGCCTATATGGACATTTCCTACGAGCAGTACTTC. Together with reference TRBV28 and TRBJ2-7, the CDR3 gives the full variable domain: DVKVTQSSRYLVKRTGEKVFLECVQDMDHENMFWYRQDPGLGLRLIYFSYDVKMKEKGDIPEGYSVSREKKERFSLILESASTNQTSMYLCASSLSPAYMDISYEQYFGPGTRLTVT.

This clone came up once. The V and J genes are TRBV7-2 and TRBJ2-3; either TRBD1 or TRBD2 may fit D (7 bases each). V was trimmed by 5 bases and J by 4 bases, leaving 13 bases between them. There are 14 residues in the CDR3. Germline V gene data show CDR1 as SGHTA and CDR2 as FQGNSA. The CDR3 nucleotides are TGTGCCAGCAGCGTTCAGGGGGGGGCAGATACGCAGTATTTT. Its protein is CASSVQGGADTQYF. The complete variable domain, with remaining parts taken from reference TRBV7-2 and TRBJ2-3, reads GAGVSQSPSNKVTEKGKDVELRCDPISGHTALYWYRQSLGQGLEFLIYFQGNSAPDKSGLPSDRFSAERTGGSVSTLTIQRTQQEDSAVYLCASSVQGGADTQYFGPGTRLTVL.

The CDR3 DNA reads as TGTGCCAGCAGCTCGCTGAGTAGGTCCTACGAGCAGTACTTC. Amino acids: CASSSLSRSYEQYF. The rearrangement joins TRBV7-9 to TRBJ2-7, with D unclear. Trimming took 4 bases from V and 1 from J, leaving 11 bases between them. CDR1 and CDR2 (germline): SEHNR, FQNEAQ (reference sequence). The CDR3 runs 14 residues.

The chain couples TRBV2 to TRBJ1-1; D gene ambiguous. Trimming took 4 bases from V and 1 from J, leaving 7 bases between them. Germline V gene lookup returns CDR1 SNHLY and CDR2 FYNNEI. This CDR3 comprises 13 residues. CDR3 sequence (DNA): TGTGCCAGCAGTGCCGGCGAGAACACTGAAGCTTTCTTT. It yields the protein CASSAGENTEAFF.

V and J are TRBV28 and TRBJ1-2; D might be TRBD1 (6 bases). Trimming cost V 2 bases and J 8 bases, with 18 bases left between them. This CDR3 spans 15 amino acids. Germline loops: CDR1 MDHEN, CDR2 SYDVKM. CDR3 DNA: TGTGCCAGCAGTTTAAAGTACATCTACAGGGACGGCTACACCTTC. Amino acids: CASSLKYIYRDGYTF.